These 8 T cell receptor beta chains share one sample of origin, sequenced in a study of blood T cell repertoires in COVID-19. Profiled with immunoSEQ multiplex PCR; TCRdb holds only in-frame clones, not every one. This repertoire shows about 150,000 clones, nearly 80% found once; its top ten account for under 2%. The sample comprised peripheral blood. The source is an elderly man with acute or convalescent COVID-19.

This clone showed up just once. V gene TRBV6-5 combines with J gene TRBJ2-7; a possible D gene is TRBD2 (7 bases). Germline-derived CDR1 and CDR2 are MNHEY and SVGAGI. CDR3 length equals 15 residues. V lost 0 bases and J lost 5, with 14 bases in between. The CDR3 DNA reads as TGTGCCAGCAGTTACTCGGGGGGGCAAGGGGACGAGCAGTACTTC. It is translated as CASSYSGGQGDEQYF.

The chain combines TRBV15 with TRBJ2-3, with 8 bases that match TRBD2. Germline V gene data show CDR1 as LNHNV and CDR2 as YYDKDF (reference sequence). V trimming: 1 base; J trimming: 8 bases; junction bases outside the gene matches: 11. There are 16 residues in the CDR3. CDR3 nucleotides: TGTGCCACCAGCAGAGTTAGCGGGGTGGGCCCTGGTACGCAGTATTTT. Translation gives CATSRVSGVGPGTQYF.

The chain combines TRBV12-3 or TRBV12-4 with TRBJ2-5, with D tentatively TRBD2 (5 bases). CDR3 size: 13 residues. V lost 4 bases, J lost 5 bases, and 11 bases lay in between. The CDR3 DNA is TGTGCCAGCAGTTCTCTAGCCTTGGAGACCCAGTACTTC. As protein: CASSSLALETQYF.

This clone was counted a few times. The genes are TRBV7-8 and TRBJ2-1, with 7 bases lining up with TRBD2. From germline, CDR1 is SGHVS and CDR2 FQNEAQ. The CDR3 is 15 amino acids. With 2 bases clipped from V and 8 bases from J, the junction kept 9 bases outside the gene matches. The CDR3 protein is CASSLFNGGEDEQFF. DNA for the CDR3: TGTGCCAGCAGCTTATTTAATGGGGGGGAGGATGAGCAGTTCTTC.

The CDR3 loop is CASSLGQGEDTQYF. The CDR3 DNA reads TGCGCCAGCAGCCTAGGACAGGGAGAAGATACGCAGTATTTT. V gene TRBV4-1 combines with J gene TRBJ2-3; 8 nucleotides line up with TRBD1. The CDR3 contains 14 residues. Losses at the gene ends were 4 bases for V and 5 bases for J; bases not matched to a gene: 5. Germline V gene sequence: CDR1 MGHRA, CDR2 YSYEKL.

The chain has TRBV2 and TRBJ2-5, with TRBD2 as a possible D gene (5 bases). Germline loops: CDR1 SNHLY, CDR2 FYNNEI. Between the trimmed V and J ends, which lost 7 bases and 5 bases, there was a span of 17 bases. The CDR3 covers 14 residues. The CDR3 reads CASNTVVGGETQYF. In DNA, the CDR3 is TGTGCCAGCAATACTGTGGTGGGCGGGGAGACCCAGTACTTC.

This clone was counted a few times. The V gene is TRBV6-6, the J gene TRBJ1-3, with D possibly matching TRBD1 (5 bases). This CDR3 is built from 12 residues. CDR1 and CDR2 (germline): MNHNY, SVGAGI (reference sequence). V was pared by 8 bases and J by 2 bases, with 7 bases between. CDR3 bases: TGTGCCAGCGGGGGGACTGGAAACACCATATATTTT. Residues: CASGGTGNTIYF.

The V call is TRBV10-3, the J call TRBJ2-1, with 8 bases lining up with TRBD1. This CDR3 has 14 residues. Trimming at V came to 6 bases and at J to 5 bases, leaving 6 bases not matched to a gene. Germline CDR1 ENHRY, CDR2 SYGVKD. The CDR3 loop reads CAIRGDRTNNEQFF. As DNA, the CDR3 is TGTGCCATCAGGGGGGACAGGACTAACAATGAGCAGTTCTTC.